This entry describes one T cell receptor (beta chain). This clonotype was seen more than once but under ten times. It lacks a known antigen. No base quality values were provided; no much bigger clone lies one nucleotide off. The data belong to a study of blood T cells in healthy people across ages (dated by TCRdb to between 2014 and 2016). Some background on the complete study: Template switching captured roughly one uniquely barcoded TCR beta cDNA molecule per two T cells in model experiments. To track age-related changes in TCR beta repertoire diversity, the study relied on deep sequencing normalized with unique cDNA molecular identifiers. Four age groups were formed from the donors: young (average approximately 15 years), middle-aged (approximately 40), aged (roughly 59) and long-lived (about 75). To avoid experimental bias, donors of different ages were distributed randomly across sequencing lanes. Two additional independent replicas of 1 million unique cDNA reads from the same blood draw were analyzed for two donors (one aged 18 to 30 and one aged 80 or older). The full study reports these points: Because the CMV infection status of the donors was unknown, age-related changes in expanded clonotypes may potentially have been confounded. Observed TCR beta diversity correlated strongly with the percentage of naive T cells measured by flow cytometry. Estimates of total diversity from one million sequenced T cells were regarded as lower bounds and underestimates. Since profiling was done on bulk unsorted PBMCs, naive and antigen-experienced compartments could not be conclusively compared. Observed TCR beta diversity per million T cells fell roughly linearly with age, and a significant reduction was already apparent by age roughly 40. The long-lived group showed more naive CD4+ T cells, fewer expanded clones and increased TCR diversity than the aged group, suggesting age selection.

The donors were 40 or so Caucasian individuals from Russia, aged about 6 to 95 years, who were systemically healthy. Approximately 9.3 milliliters of peripheral blood were drawn from each donor into EDTA-treated Vacutainer tubes. Ficoll-Paque density-gradient centrifugation was used to isolate PBMCs, with at least 6.5 million per sample. Trizol reagent was used to extract total RNA from the PBMCs, yielding at least 5 micrograms per sample. For every donor, flow cytometry on a PBMC aliquot measured the percentage of naive CD45RAhigh/CD27high T cells. V is cut by 1 base and J by 0 bases, and the space between the germline ends is 10 bases. The germline V gene specifies MNHEY as CDR1 and SVGEGT as CDR2. There are 16 amino acids in the CDR3, from cysteine to phenylalanine inclusive. CDR3 DNA is the only sequence kept; it has 48 bases, read in frame from the first base. The library was made by 5' RACE. Sequenced on an Illumina HiSeq 2500. The second PCR ran for roughly 7 to 12 cycles and used a J-beta primer mix along with a sample-barcoded 5' primer. Each TCR beta cDNA molecule received a unique molecular identifier from a template-switch 5' adaptor carrying 12 random nucleotides. Each sample yielded at least 2.5 million CDR3-containing paired-end reads. First-strand cDNA synthesis was performed from all RNA using the Mint cDNA synthesis kit, with priming by a TRBC-specific oligonucleotide. After uracil-DNA glycosylase treatment, a first 18-cycle PCR used universal primers M1SS and BC2_uni_R on all cDNA. The paper's processing steps were these. Normalization of each sample was performed by random selection of 1 million high-quality reads, each carrying a distinct molecular identifier. Reads with shared molecular identifiers were discarded instead of being binned into consensus sequences. CDR3 identification, clonotype clustering and error correction used MiTCR with a Q25 quality threshold and the strictest error-elimination algorithm. Lower-bound total TCR beta diversity was estimated with a nonparametric unseen species model using Euler transformation. TCRdb applied fastp at Q25 and MiXCR to the public reads, then kept only in-frame beta chains. Identical CDR3 proteins give one entry, which carries the most common genes and DNA. The V and J calls reflect TCRdb's pipeline rather than the authors' work. This sample has roughly 1.5 million distinct CDR3 sequences in its table, and roughly 43% of those were observed once. The leading ten clones occupy approximately 4.1% of the sample.

The TCR sequence derives from a woman under 30 in good health. The sample taken for sequencing was blood. The chain uses TRBV6-2 or TRBV6-3 and TRBJ1-5; the D gene cannot be named for sure. The CDR3 has the sequence CASSYWSVYSNQPQHF. The nucleotide sequence is TGTGCCAGCAGTTACTGGTCAGTCTATAGCAATCAGCCCCAGCATTTT.